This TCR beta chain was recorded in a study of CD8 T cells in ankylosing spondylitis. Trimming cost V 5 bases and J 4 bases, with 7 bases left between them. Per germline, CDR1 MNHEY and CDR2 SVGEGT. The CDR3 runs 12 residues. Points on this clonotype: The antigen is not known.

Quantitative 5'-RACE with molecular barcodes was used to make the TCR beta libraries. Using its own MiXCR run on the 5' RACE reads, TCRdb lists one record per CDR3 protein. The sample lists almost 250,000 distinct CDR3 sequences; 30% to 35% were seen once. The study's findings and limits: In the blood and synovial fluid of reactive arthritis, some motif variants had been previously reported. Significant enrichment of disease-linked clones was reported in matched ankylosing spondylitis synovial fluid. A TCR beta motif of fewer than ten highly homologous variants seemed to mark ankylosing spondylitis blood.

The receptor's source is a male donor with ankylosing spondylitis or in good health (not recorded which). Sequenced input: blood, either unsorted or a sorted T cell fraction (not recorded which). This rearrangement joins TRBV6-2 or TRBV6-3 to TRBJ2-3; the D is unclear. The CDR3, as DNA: TGTGCCAGCAGTCAACGGTCAGATACGCAGTATTTT. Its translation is CASSQRSDTQYF.